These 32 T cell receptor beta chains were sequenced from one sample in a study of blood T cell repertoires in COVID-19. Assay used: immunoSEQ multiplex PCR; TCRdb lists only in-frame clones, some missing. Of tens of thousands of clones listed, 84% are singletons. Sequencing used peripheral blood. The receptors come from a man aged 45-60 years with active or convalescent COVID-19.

The chain's CDR3 is CASSLWGDNEQFF. In nucleotides, the CDR3 is TGTGCCAGCAGCTTGTGGGGGGACAATGAGCAGTTCTTC. The rearrangement links TRBV5-5 to TRBJ2-1; a weak D match, TRBD2 (6 bases). This CDR3 spans 13 amino acids. Germline assignment: CDR1 SGHKS and CDR2 YYEKEE (reference sequence). V shed 1 base and J shed 5 bases, with 7 bases lying between them.

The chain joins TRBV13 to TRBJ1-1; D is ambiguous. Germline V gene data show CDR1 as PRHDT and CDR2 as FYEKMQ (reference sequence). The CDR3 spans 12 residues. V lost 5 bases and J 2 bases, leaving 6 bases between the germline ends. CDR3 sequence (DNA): TGTGCCAGCAGCAACAGTAACACTGAAGCTTTCTTT. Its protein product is CASSNSNTEAFF.

The CDR3 DNA is TGCGCCAGCAGCCCTCCGGGACAGGGAGCCACAGATACGCAGTATTTT. This sequence encodes CASSPPGQGATDTQYF. This chain uses TRBV5-1 with TRBJ2-3, with 9 positions matching TRBD1. After removal of 4 bases from V and 2 bases from J, the junction contained 8 bases not matched to a gene. The CDR3 extends over 16 amino acids. CDR1 is SGHRS and CDR2 is YFSETQ in the germline V gene.

The CDR3 coding sequence is TGCGCCAGCAGCTTGGGCACTACGGGCAATGAGCAGTTCTTC. The encoded protein is CASSLGTTGNEQFF. This sequence joins TRBV5-1 and TRBJ2-1, with D hard to call. CDR3 length equals 14 residues. The V end lost 0 bases, the J end lost 6 bases, and 10 bases lay between the germline ends. Germline CDR1 and CDR2: SGHRS and YFSETQ.

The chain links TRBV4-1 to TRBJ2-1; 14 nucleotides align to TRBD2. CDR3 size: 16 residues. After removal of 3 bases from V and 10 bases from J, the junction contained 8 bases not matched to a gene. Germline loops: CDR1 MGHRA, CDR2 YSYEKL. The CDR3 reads CASSQVFRTSGGEQFF. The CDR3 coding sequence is TGCGCCAGCAGCCAGGTTTTTAGGACTAGCGGGGGGGAGCAGTTCTTC.

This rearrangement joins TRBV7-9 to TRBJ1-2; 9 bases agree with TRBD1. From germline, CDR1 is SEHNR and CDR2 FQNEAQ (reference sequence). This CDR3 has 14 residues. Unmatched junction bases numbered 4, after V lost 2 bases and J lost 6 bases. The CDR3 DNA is TGTGCCAGCAGCTTATCCGGACAGGGGAATGGCTACACCTTC. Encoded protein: CASSLSGQGNGYTF.

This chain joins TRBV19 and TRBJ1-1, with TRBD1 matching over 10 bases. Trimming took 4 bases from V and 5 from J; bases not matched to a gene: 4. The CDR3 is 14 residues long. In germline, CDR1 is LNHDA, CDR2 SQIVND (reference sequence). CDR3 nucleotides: TGTGCCAGTAGTAGAGGACAGGGGGGTACTGAAGCTTTCTTT. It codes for CASSRGQGGTEAFF.

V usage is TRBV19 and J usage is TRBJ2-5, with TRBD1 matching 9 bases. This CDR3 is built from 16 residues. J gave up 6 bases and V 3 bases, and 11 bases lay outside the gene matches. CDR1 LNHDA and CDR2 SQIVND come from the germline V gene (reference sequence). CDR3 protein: CASSMGDRAAQKTQYF. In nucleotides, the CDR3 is TGTGCCAGTAGTATGGGGGACAGGGCCGCTCAGAAGACCCAGTACTTC.

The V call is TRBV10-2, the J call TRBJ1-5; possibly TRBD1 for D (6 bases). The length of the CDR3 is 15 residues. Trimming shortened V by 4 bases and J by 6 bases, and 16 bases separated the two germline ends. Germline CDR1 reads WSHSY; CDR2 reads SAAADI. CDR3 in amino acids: CASSGWDTTGQPQHF. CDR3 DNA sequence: TGCGCCAGCAGTGGGTGGGACACGACGGGTCAGCCCCAGCATTTT.

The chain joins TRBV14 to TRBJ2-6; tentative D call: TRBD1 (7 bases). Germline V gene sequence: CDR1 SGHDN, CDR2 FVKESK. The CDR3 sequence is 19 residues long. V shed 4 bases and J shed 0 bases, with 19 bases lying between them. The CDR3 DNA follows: TGTGCCAGCAGCCCGGCGGGGAGACAGGGCCTCTCTGGGGCCAACGTCCTGACTTTC. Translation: CASSPAGRQGLSGANVLTF.

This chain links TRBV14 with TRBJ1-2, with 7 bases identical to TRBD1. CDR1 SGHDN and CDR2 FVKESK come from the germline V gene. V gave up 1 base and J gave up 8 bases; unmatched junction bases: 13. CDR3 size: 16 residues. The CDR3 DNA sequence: TGTGCCAGCAGCCAAGGGGACAGACATATAACTAGGGGCTACACCTTC. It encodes CASSQGDRHITRGYTF.

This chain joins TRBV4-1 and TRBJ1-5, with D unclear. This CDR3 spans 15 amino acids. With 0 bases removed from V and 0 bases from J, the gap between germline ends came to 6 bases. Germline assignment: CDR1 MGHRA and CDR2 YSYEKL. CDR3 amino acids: CASSQDHFSNQPQHF. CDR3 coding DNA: TGCGCCAGCAGCCAAGATCATTTTAGCAATCAGCCCCAGCATTTT.

The CDR3 DNA follows: TGTGCCAGTACCCCGTCCGGTGGCGGTTCCGAGCAGTACTTC. This sequence encodes CASTPSGGGSEQYF. The chain couples TRBV19 to TRBJ2-7, with D unclear. Germline values: CDR1 LNHDA, CDR2 SQIVND (reference sequence). V was pared by 7 bases and J by 6 bases, with 19 bases between. This CDR3 has 14 amino acids.

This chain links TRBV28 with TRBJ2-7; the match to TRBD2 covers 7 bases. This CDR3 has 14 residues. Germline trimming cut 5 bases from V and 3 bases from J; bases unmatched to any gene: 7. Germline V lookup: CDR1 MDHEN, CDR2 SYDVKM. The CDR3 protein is CASSPRGGGYEQYF. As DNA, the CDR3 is TGTGCCAGCAGTCCCCGCGGGGGTGGCTACGAGCAGTACTTC. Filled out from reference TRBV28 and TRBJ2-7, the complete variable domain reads DVKVTQSSRYLVKRTGEKVFLECVQDMDHENMFWYRQDPGLGLRLIYFSYDVKMKEKGDIPEGYSVSREKKERFSLILESASTNQTSMYLCASSPRGGGYEQYFGPGTRLTVT.

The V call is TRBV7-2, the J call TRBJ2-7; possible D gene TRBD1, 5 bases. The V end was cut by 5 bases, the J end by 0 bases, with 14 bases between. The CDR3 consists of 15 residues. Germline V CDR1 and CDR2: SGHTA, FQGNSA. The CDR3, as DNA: TGTGCCAGCAGCAGTCTTCAGGGAAGCTCCTACGAGCAGTACTTC. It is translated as CASSSLQGSSYEQYF.

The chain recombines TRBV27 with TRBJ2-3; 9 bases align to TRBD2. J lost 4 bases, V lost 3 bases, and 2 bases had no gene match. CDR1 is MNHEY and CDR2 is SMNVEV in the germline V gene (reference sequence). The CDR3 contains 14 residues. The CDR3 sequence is CASSLSSGADTQYF. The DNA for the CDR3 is TGTGCCAGCAGTTTGTCTAGCGGGGCAGATACGCAGTATTTT.

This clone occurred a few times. CDR3 nucleotides: TGTGCCAGCAGCCAACAGCGGGGGGGTCGATACGAGCAGTACTTC. Encoded protein: CASSQQRGGRYEQYF. This chain joins TRBV3-1 (or the pseudogene TRBV3-2) and TRBJ2-7; 10 bases align to TRBD2. This CDR3 has 15 residues. Germline CDR1 reads LGHDT; CDR2 reads YNNKEL (reference sequence). V lost 2 bases and J lost 4; bases outside the gene matches: 5.

The CDR3 is CASSDWTEKYSNQPQHF. CDR3 coding DNA: TGTGCCAGCAGTGACTGGACAGAAAAATATAGCAATCAGCCCCAGCATTTT. The chain joins TRBV6-4 to TRBJ1-5; tentatively, D is TRBD1 (6 bases). Germline V gene data show CDR1 as MRHNA and CDR2 as SNTAGT. Trimming cost V 1 base and J 0 bases, with 13 bases left between them. The CDR3 runs 17 residues.

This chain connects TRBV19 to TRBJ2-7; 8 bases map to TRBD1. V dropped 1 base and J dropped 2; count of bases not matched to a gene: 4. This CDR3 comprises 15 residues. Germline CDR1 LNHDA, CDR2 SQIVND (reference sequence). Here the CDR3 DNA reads TGTGCCAGTAGTATAGTGGACAGGGCTACCTACGAGCAGTACTTC. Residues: CASSIVDRATYEQYF.

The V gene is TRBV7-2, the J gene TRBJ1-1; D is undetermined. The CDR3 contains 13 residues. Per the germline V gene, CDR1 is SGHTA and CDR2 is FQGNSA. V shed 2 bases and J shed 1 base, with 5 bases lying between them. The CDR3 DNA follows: TGTGCCAGCAGCTTACGGGGGAACACTGAAGCTTTCTTT. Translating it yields CASSLRGNTEAFF.

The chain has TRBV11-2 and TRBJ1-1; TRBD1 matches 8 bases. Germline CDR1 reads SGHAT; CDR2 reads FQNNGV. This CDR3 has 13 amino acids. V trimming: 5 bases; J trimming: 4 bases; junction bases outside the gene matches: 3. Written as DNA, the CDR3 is TGTGCCAGCAGCCGAGACAGGGGCACTGAAGCTTTCTTT. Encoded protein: CASSRDRGTEAFF.

The CDR3 protein is CASSQQGARAEAFF. DNA for the CDR3: TGTGCCAGCTCTCAGCAGGGGGCTAGAGCTGAAGCTTTCTTT. The gene calls are TRBV18 and TRBJ1-1; 8 positions match TRBD1. Trimming cost V 6 bases and J 6 bases; bases outside gene matches: 9. The CDR3 consists of 14 residues. The germline gives CDR1 KGHSH, CDR2 LQKENI.

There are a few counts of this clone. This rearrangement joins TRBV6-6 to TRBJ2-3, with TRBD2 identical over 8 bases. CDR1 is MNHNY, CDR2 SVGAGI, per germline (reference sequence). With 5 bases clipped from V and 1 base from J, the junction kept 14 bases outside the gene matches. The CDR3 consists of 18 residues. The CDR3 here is CASSPAWSSGGRTDTQYF. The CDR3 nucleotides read TGTGCCAGCAGTCCGGCCTGGTCGAGCGGGGGACGCACAGATACGCAGTATTTT.

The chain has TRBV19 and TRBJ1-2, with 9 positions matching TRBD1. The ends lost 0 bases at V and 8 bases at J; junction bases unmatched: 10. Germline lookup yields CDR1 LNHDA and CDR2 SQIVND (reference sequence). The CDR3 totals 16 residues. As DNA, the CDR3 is TGTGCCAGTAGTATAGATCCCCAGGACAGGGGAGGCGGCTACACCTTC. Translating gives CASSIDPQDRGGGYTF.

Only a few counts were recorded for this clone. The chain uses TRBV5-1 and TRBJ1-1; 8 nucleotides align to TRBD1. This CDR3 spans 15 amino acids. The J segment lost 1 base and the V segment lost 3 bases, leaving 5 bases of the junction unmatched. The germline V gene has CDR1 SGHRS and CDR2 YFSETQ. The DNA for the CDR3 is TGCGCCAGCAGCTACGGGACAGGCTGGAACACTGAAGCTTTCTTT. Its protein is CASSYGTGWNTEAFF.

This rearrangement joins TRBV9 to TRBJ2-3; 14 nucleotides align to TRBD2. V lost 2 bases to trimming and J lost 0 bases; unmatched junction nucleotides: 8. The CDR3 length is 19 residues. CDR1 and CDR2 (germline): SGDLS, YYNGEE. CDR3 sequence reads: CASSVGGTSGGWSTDTQYF. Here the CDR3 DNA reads TGTGCCAGCAGCGTTGGGGGGACTAGCGGGGGCTGGAGCACAGATACGCAGTATTTT. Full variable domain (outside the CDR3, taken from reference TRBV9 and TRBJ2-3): DSGVTQTPKHLITATGQRVTLRCSPRSGDLSVYWYQQSLDQGLQFLIQYYNGEERAKGNILERFSAQQFPDLHSELNLSSLELGDSALYFCASSVGGTSGGWSTDTQYFGPGTRLTVL.

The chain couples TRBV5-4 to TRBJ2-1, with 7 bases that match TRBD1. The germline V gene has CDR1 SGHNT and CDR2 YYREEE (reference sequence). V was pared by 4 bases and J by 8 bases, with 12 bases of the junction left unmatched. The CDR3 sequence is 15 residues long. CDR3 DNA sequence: TGTGCCAGCAGCGGGGAAATGACAGGGTTCGATGAGCAGTTCTTC. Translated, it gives CASSGEMTGFDEQFF.

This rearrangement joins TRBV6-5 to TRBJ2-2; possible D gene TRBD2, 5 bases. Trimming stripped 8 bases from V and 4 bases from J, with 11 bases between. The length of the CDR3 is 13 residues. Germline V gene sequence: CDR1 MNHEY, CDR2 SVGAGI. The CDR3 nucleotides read TGTGCCAGCGGCGGCGGGTCCACCGGGGAGCTGTTTTTT. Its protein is CASGGGSTGELFF.

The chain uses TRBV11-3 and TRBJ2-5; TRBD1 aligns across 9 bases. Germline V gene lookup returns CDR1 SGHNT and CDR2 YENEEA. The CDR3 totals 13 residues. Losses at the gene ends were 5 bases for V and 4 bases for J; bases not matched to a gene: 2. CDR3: CASSTDRGETQYF. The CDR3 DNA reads TGTGCCAGCAGCACGGACAGGGGAGAGACCCAGTACTTC.

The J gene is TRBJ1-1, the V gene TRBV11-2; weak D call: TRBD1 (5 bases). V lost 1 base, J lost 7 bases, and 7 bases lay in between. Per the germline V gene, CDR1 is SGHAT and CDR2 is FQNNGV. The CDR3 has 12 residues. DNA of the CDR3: TGTGCCAGCAGCTTAGGGGGGGATGAAGCTTTCTTT. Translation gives CASSLGGDEAFF.

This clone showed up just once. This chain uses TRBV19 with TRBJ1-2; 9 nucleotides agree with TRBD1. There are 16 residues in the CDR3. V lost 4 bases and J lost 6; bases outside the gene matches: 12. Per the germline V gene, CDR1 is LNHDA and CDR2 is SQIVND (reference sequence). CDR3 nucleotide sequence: TGTGCCAGTAGTACTAAACGCTCCGGGACAGGGAATGGCTACACCTTC. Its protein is CASSTKRSGTGNGYTF.

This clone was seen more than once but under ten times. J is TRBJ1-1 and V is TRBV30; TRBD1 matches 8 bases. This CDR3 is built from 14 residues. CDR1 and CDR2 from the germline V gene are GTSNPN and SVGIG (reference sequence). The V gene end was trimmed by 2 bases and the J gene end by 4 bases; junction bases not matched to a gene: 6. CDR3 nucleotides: TGTGCCTGGAGTCCCGGACAGGGAGGCACTGAAGCTTTCTTT. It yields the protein CAWSPGQGGTEAFF.